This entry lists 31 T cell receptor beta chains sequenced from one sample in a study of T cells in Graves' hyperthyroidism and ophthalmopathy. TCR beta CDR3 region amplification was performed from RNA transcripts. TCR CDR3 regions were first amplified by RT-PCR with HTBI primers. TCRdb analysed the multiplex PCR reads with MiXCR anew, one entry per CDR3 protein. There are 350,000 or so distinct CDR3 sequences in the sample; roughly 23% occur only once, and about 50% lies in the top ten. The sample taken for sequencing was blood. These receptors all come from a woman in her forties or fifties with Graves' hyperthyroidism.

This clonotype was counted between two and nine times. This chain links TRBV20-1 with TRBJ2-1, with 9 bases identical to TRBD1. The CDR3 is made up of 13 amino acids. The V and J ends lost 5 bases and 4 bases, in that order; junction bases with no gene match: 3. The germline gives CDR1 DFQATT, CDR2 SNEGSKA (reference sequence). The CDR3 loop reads CSAGQGFYNEQFF. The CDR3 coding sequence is TGCAGTGCTGGACAGGGGTTTTACAATGAGCAGTTCTTC.

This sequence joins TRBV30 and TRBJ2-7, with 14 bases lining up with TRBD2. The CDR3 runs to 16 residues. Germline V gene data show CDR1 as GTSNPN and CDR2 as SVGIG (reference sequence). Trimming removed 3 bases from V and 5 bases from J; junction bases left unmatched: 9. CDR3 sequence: CAWSRPGLAGGHEQYF. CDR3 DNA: TGTGCCTGGAGCCGCCCCGGACTAGCGGGAGGCCACGAGCAGTACTTC. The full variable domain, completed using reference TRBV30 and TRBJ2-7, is SQTIHQWPATLVQPVGSPLSLECTVEGTSNPNLYWYRQAAGRGLQLLFYSVGIGQISSEVPQNLSASRPQDRQFILSSKKLLLSDSGFYLCAWSRPGLAGGHEQYFGPGTRLTVT.

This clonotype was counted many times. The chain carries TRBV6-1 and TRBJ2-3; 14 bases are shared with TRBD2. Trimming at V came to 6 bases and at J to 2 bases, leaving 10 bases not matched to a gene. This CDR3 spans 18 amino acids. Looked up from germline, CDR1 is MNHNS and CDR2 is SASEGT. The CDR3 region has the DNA TGTGCCAGCAGGGGACTAGCGGGAGTTGTAGGGGCCACAGATACGCAGTATTTT. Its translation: CASRGLAGVVGATDTQYF.

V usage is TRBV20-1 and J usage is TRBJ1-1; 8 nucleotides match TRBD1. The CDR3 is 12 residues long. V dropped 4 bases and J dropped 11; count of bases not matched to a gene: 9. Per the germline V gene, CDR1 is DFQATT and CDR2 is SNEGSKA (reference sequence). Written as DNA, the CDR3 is TGCAGTGCTACCCAAGCAGGGGGCGAGGCTTTCTTT. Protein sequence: CSATQAGGEAFF.

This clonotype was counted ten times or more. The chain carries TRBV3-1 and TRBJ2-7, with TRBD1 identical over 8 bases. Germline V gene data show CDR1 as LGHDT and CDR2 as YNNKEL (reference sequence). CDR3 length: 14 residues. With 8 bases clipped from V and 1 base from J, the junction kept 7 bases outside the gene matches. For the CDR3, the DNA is TGTGCCAGCTCACAAGGACAGGGTTCCTACGAGCAGTACTTC. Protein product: CASSQGQGSYEQYF.

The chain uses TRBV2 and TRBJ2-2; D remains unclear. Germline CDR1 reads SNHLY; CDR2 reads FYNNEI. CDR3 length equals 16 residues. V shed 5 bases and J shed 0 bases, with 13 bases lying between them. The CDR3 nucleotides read TGTGCCAGCAGTCAGCCTAACACAACGAACACCGGGGAGCTGTTTTTT. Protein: CASSQPNTTNTGELFF.

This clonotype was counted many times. The DNA for the CDR3 is TGCGCCAGCAGCTTGGTGACTAGCGGGAGCAATGAGCAGTTCTTC. Amino acid sequence: CASSLVTSGSNEQFF. The V gene is TRBV5-1, the J gene TRBJ2-1; 12 bases agree with TRBD2. Looked up from germline, CDR1 is SGHRS and CDR2 is YFSETQ. The CDR3 covers 15 residues. V lost 0 bases and J lost 6; bases outside the gene matches: 1.

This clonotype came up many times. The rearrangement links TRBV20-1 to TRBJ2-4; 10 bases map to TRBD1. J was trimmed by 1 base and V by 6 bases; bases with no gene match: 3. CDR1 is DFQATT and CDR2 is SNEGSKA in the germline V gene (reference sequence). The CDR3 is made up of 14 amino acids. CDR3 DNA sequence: TGCAGTGCAAGACAGGGGGCGGCCAAAAACATTCAGTACTTC. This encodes CSARQGAAKNIQYF.

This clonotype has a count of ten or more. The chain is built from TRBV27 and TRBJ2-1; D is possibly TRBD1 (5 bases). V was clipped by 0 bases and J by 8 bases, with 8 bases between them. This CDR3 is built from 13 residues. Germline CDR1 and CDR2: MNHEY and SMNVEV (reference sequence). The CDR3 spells CASSLSPGYEQFF. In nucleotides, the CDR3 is TGTGCCAGCAGTTTATCCCCAGGGTATGAGCAGTTCTTC.

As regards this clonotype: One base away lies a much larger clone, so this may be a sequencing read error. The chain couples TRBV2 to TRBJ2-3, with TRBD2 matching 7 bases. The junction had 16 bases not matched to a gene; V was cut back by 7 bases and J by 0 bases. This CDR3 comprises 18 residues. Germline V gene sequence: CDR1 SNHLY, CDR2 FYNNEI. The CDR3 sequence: CASIKRGSGQTSTDTQYF. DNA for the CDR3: TGTGCCAGCATTAAACGGGGTAGCGGGCAAACTAGCACAGATACGCAGTATTTT. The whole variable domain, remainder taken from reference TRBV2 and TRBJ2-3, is EPEVTQTPSHQVTQMGQEVILRCVPISNHLYFYWYRQILGQKVEFLVSFYNNEISEKSEIFDDQFSVERPDGSNFTLKIRSTKLEDSAMYFCASIKRGSGQTSTDTQYFGPGTRLTVL.

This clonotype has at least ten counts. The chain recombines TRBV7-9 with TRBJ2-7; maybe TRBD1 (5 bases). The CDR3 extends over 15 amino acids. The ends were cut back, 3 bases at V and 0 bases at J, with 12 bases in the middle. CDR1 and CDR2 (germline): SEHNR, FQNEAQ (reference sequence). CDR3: CASSLFGADSYEQYF. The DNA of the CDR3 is TGTGCCAGCAGCTTGTTTGGGGCGGACTCCTACGAGCAGTACTTC.

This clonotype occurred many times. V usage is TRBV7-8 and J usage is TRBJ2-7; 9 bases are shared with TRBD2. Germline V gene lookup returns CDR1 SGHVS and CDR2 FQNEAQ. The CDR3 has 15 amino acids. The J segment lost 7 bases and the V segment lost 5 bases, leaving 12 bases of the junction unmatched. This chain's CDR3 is CASSPQAGGPGEQYF. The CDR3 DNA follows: TGTGCCAGCAGCCCACAGGCGGGAGGGCCGGGGGAGCAGTACTTC.

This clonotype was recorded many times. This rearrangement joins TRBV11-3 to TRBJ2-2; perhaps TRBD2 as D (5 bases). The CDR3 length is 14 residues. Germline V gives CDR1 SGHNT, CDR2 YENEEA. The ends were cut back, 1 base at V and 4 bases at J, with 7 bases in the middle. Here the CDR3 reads CASSLAEGTGELFF. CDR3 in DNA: TGTGCCAGCAGCTTAGCCGAGGGCACCGGGGAGCTGTTTTTT.

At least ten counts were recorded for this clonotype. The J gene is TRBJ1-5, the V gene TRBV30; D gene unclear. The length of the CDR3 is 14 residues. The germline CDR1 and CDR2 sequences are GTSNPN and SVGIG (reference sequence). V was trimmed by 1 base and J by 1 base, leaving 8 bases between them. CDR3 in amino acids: CAWSGTLSNQPQHF. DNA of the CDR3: TGTGCCTGGAGTGGGACCCTGAGCAATCAGCCCCAGCATTTT.

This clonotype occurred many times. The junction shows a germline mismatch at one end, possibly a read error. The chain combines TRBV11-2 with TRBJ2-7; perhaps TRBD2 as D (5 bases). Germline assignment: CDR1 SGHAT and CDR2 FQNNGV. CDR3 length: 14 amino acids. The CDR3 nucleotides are TGTGCCAGCAGCCGAGGGCAGAGTAACTACGAGCAGCACTTC. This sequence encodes CASSRGQSNYEQHF.

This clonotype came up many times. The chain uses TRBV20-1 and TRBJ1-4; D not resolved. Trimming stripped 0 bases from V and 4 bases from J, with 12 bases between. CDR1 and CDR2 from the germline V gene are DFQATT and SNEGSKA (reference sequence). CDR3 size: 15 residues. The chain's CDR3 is CSARDGGDFNEKLFF. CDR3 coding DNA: TGCAGTGCTAGAGATGGCGGGGATTTTAATGAAAAACTGTTTTTT.

The CDR3 DNA is TGTGCCCTGAGACGGAGGGGGCTAGCGAAACTCAATGAGCAGTTCTTC. Translating it yields CALRRRGLAKLNEQFF. The chain joins TRBV30 to TRBJ2-1, with TRBD1 as a possible D gene (7 bases). CDR1 is GTSNPN, CDR2 SVGIG, per germline (reference sequence). CDR3 size: 16 residues. V dropped 8 bases and J dropped 6 bases, with 26 bases sitting between them.

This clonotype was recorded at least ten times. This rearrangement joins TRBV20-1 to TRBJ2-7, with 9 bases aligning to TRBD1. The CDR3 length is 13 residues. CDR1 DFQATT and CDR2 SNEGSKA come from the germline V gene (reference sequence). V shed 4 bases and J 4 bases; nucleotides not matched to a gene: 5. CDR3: CSAIRQGGYEQYF. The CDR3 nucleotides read TGCAGTGCTATCAGACAGGGGGGGTACGAGCAGTACTTC.

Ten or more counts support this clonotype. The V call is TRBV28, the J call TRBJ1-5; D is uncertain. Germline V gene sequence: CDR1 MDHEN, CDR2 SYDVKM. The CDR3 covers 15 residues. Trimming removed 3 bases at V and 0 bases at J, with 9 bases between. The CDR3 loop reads CASSFLAVSNQPQHF. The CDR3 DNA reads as TGTGCCAGCAGTTTTCTCGCAGTTAGCAATCAGCCCCAGCATTTT. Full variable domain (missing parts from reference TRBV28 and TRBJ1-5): DVKVTQSSRYLVKRTGEKVFLECVQDMDHENMFWYRQDPGLGLRLIYFSYDVKMKEKGDIPEGYSVSREKKERFSLILESASTNQTSMYLCASSFLAVSNQPQHFGDGTRLSIL.

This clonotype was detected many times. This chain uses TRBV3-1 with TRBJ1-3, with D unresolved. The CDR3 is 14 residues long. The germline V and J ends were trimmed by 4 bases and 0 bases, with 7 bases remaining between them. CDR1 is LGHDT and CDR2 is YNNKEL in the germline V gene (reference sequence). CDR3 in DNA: TGTGCCAGCAGCCGGGAAGACTCTGGAAACACCATATATTTT. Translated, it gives CASSREDSGNTIYF.

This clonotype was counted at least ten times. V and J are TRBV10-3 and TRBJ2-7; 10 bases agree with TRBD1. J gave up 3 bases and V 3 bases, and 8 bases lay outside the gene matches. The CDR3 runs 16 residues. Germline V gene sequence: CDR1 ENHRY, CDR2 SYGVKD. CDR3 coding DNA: TGTGCCATCAGTGAACCGGGACAGGGGAACGGCTACGAGCAGTACTTC. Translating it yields CAISEPGQGNGYEQYF.

CDR3 coding DNA: TGCAGCGTTCTCCTTGGGGACTATGGCTACACCTTC. Translating it yields CSVLLGDYGYTF. The V call is TRBV29-1, the J call TRBJ1-2, with D unresolved. Germline loops: CDR1 SQVTM, CDR2 ANQGSEA. This CDR3 region has 12 residues. Trimming took 5 bases from V and 3 from J, leaving 10 bases between them.

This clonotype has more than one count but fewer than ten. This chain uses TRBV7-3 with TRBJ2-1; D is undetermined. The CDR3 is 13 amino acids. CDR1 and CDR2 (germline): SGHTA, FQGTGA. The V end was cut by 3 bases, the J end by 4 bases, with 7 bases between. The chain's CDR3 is CASSFSVYNEQFF. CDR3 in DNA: TGTGCCAGCAGCTTTTCGGTTTACAATGAGCAGTTCTTC.

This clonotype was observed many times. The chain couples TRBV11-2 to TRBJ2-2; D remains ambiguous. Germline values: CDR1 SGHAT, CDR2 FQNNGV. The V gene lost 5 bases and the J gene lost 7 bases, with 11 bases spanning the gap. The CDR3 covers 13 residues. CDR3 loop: CASSHDTGGELFF. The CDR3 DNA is TGTGCCAGCAGCCATGACACGGGCGGGGAGCTGTTTTTT.

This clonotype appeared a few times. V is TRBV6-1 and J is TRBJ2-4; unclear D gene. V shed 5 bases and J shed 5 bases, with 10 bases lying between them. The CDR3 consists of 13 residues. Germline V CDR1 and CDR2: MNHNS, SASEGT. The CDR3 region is CASSYHRENIQYF. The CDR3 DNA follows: TGTGCCAGCAGTTATCATAGGGAAAACATTCAGTACTTC.

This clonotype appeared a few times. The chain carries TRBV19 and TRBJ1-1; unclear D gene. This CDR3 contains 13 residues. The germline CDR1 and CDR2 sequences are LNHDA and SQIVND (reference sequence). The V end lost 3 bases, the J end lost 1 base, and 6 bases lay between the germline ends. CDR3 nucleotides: TGTGCCAGTAGTATTTTCCCGAACACTGAAGCTTTCTTT. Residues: CASSIFPNTEAFF.

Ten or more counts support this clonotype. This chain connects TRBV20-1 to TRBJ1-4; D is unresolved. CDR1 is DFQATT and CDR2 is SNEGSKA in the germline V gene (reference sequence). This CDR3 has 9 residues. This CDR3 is CRGWMLLFF. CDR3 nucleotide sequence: TGCAGAGGGTGGATGTTACTGTTTTTT.

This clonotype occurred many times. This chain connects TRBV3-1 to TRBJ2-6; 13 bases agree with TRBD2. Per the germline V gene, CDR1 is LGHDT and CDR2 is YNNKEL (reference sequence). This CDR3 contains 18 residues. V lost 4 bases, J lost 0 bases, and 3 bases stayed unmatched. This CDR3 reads CASSLGLAGLSGANVLTF. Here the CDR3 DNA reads TGTGCCAGCAGCCTGGGACTAGCGGGGCTCTCTGGGGCCAACGTCCTGACTTTC.

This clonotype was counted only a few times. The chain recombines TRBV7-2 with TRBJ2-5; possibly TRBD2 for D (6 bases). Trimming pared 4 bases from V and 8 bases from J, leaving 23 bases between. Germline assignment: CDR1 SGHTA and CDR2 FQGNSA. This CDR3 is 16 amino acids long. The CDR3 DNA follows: TGTGCCAGCAGCTCGACCATCATGAGGGGAGCGGGTACCCAGTACTTC. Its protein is CASSSTIMRGAGTQYF.

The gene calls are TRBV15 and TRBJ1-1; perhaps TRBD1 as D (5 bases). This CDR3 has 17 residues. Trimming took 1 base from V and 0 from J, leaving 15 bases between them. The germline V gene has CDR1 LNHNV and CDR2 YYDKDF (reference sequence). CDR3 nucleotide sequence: TGTGCCACCAGCAGAGTTCGGGGGTATGAAGTGAACACTGAAGCTTTCTTT. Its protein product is CATSRVRGYEVNTEAFF.

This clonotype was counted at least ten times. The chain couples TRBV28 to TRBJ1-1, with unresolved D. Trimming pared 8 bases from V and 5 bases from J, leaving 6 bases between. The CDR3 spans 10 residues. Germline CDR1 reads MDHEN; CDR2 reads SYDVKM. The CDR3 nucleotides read TGTGCCAGCGCGGGTACTGAAGCTTTCTTT. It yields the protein CASAGTEAFF.